One sample yielded the 32 T cell receptor beta chains listed below, sequenced in a study of cytomegalovirus exposure and HLA in healthy donors. Both 60 Vbeta primers and 13 Jbeta primers went into the PCR. Clones were sequenced by immunoSEQ multiplex PCR, and TCRdb holds only the in-frame ones, with some missing. The sample includes around 70,000 clones. Source material: PBMCs. The source is a woman aged 25-40 years in good health and CMV-seronegative.

The V gene is TRBV11-2, the J gene TRBJ2-1, with TRBD2 matching over 9 bases. CDR3 length: 16 amino acids. J was trimmed by 1 base and V by 3 bases; bases with no gene match: 4. CDR1 is SGHAT, CDR2 FQNNGV, per germline. Written as DNA, the CDR3 is TGTGCCAGCAGCTTTTCCACTAGCGGGTCCTACAATGAGCAGTTCTTC. Protein product: CASSFSTSGSYNEQFF.

This chain uses TRBV4-1 with TRBJ2-5; 8 bases match TRBD2. This CDR3 is 12 amino acids long. J gave up 9 bases and V 2 bases, and 2 bases lay outside the gene matches. Germline CDR1 is MGHRA and CDR2 is YSYEKL. This chain's CDR3 is CASSQPGGAQYF. Here the CDR3 DNA reads TGCGCCAGCAGCCAACCCGGGGGGGCCCAGTACTTC.

DNA of the CDR3: TGTGCCAGCAGCTTAGCGGCCAGGACCTACAATGAGCAGTTCTTC. Translated: CASSLAARTYNEQFF. This rearrangement joins TRBV7-2 to TRBJ2-1; unclear D gene. The CDR3 is 15 residues long. Germline CDR1 SGHTA, CDR2 FQGNSA. Trimming removed 0 bases from V and 2 bases from J, with 8 bases in between.

The chain employs TRBV9 and TRBJ1-2; 7 bases map to TRBD1. Germline V gives CDR1 SGDLS, CDR2 YYNGEE. This CDR3 is 13 amino acids long. Germline trimming cut 4 bases from V and 5 bases from J; bases unmatched to any gene: 5. CDR3 nucleotides: TGTGCCAGCAGCACAGGGGTAGGGTATGGCTACACCTTC. Translation: CASSTGVGYGYTF.

The genes are TRBV5-1 and TRBJ1-6; maybe TRBD1 (5 bases). Between the trimmed V and J ends, which lost 6 bases and 0 bases, there was a span of 10 bases. In germline, CDR1 is SGHRS, CDR2 YFSETQ. The length of the CDR3 is 15 residues. The CDR3: CASTLDSSYNSPLHF. DNA for the CDR3: TGCGCCAGCACCTTAGACAGCTCCTATAATTCACCCCTCCACTTT.

The chain couples TRBV2 to TRBJ1-2; 7 nucleotides match TRBD1. Germline V gives CDR1 SNHLY, CDR2 FYNNEI. The V gene end was trimmed by 1 base and the J gene end by 0 bases; junction bases not matched to a gene: 11. The CDR3 is made up of 18 amino acids. This CDR3 is CASSEGRGRDRANYGYTF. CDR3 in DNA: TGTGCCAGCAGTGAAGGGAGAGGCCGGGACAGAGCTAACTATGGCTACACCTTC.

V is TRBV7-2 and J is TRBJ1-5; 7 nucleotides agree with TRBD1. CDR3 length equals 14 residues. Looked up from germline, CDR1 is SGHTA and CDR2 is FQGNSA. J lost 3 bases, V lost 5 bases, and 4 bases had no gene match. As DNA, the CDR3 is TGTGCCAGCAGCCAGGGGGGAGACAATCAGCCCCAGCATTTT. This translates into CASSQGGDNQPQHF. The entire variable domain, with the rest obtained from reference TRBV7-2 and TRBJ1-5, is as follows: GAGVSQSPSNKVTEKGKDVELRCDPISGHTALYWYRQSLGQGLEFLIYFQGNSAPDKSGLPSDRFSAERTGGSVSTLTIQRTQQEDSAVYLCASSQGGDNQPQHFGDGTRLSIL.

The chain has TRBV5-1 and TRBJ1-1, with a tentative D call TRBD1 (5 bases). Germline CDR1 SGHRS, CDR2 YFSETQ. The V end lost 1 base, the J end lost 2 bases, and 9 bases lay between the germline ends. The CDR3 is made up of 14 amino acids. Here the CDR3 DNA reads TGCGCCAGCAGCTTGACAGGACCTAACACTGAAGCTTTCTTT. It encodes CASSLTGPNTEAFF.

DNA of the CDR3: TGTGCCAGCTCACCCCGACCGGTGAGGCAGCCCCAGCATTTT. It is translated as CASSPRPVRQPQHF. The chain combines TRBV18 with TRBJ1-5; D not certain. The CDR3 covers 14 residues. From germline, CDR1 is KGHSH and CDR2 LQKENI. Deletions cut 3 bases from V and 7 bases from J, with 13 bases between.

The V gene is TRBV4-1, the J gene TRBJ1-2; D uncertain. V lost 1 base to trimming and J lost 4 bases, with 13 bases between them. The germline V gene has CDR1 MGHRA and CDR2 YSYEKL. The CDR3 spans 15 residues. CDR3 in amino acids: CASSQASVGGYGYTF. The CDR3 nucleotides read TGCGCCAGCAGCCAAGCGTCAGTCGGAGGCTATGGCTACACCTTC.

V usage is TRBV7-2 and J usage is TRBJ1-5; maybe TRBD1 (5 bases). The CDR3 extends over 14 amino acids. V lost 1 base to trimming and J lost 3 bases, with 7 bases between them. Germline V gene data show CDR1 as SGHTA and CDR2 as FQGNSA. In DNA, the CDR3 is TGTGCCAGCAGCTTAGAGGGGTTCAATCAGCCCCAGCATTTT. Amino acids: CASSLEGFNQPQHF.

This chain links TRBV6-4 with TRBJ1-6; no firm D call. Germline loops: CDR1 MRHNA, CDR2 SNTAGT. V lost 4 bases and J lost 6, with 10 bases in between. CDR3 length: 14 amino acids. CDR3 region: CASSVEVGNSPLHF. CDR3 in DNA: TGTGCCAGCAGTGTGGAGGTCGGTAATTCACCCCTCCACTTT.

The chain couples TRBV5-1 to TRBJ2-7, with 10 bases fitting TRBD2. The CDR3 spans 14 residues. CDR1 and CDR2 (germline): SGHRS, YFSETQ. V lost 0 bases to trimming and J lost 7 bases; unmatched junction nucleotides: 4. CDR3 residues: CASSLEGTSVEQYF. CDR3 nucleotides: TGCGCCAGCAGCTTGGAAGGGACTAGCGTAGAGCAGTACTTC.

V usage is TRBV4-1 and J usage is TRBJ2-2, with TRBD2 identical over 11 bases. Losses at the gene ends were 1 base for V and 4 bases for J; bases not matched to a gene: 11. Germline loops: CDR1 MGHRA, CDR2 YSYEKL. The CDR3 extends over 19 amino acids. The CDR3 DNA reads as TGCGCCAGCAGCCAAGGTCCGACTAGCGGGGCCCCGGGCACCGGGGAGCTGTTTTTT. This sequence encodes CASSQGPTSGAPGTGELFF.

As to this clone: One junction end does not reproduce the germline sequence, and a read error may be involved. This chain connects TRBV30 to TRBJ2-1; 8 nucleotides match TRBD1. Germline CDR1 is GTSNPN and CDR2 is SVGIG (reference sequence). The CDR3 consists of 13 residues. The chain's CDR3 is CAWNRGVGNEQFF. CDR3 DNA sequence: TGTGCTTGGAACAGGGGGGTGGGCAATGAGCAGTTCTTC.

The rearrangement links TRBV5-8 to TRBJ2-3, with D possibly being TRBD1 (6 bases). Germline V gene data show CDR1 as SGHTS and CDR2 as YDEGEE. The ends were cut back, 8 bases at V and 2 bases at J, with 15 bases in the middle. The CDR3 loop spans 14 amino acids. The CDR3 spells CARDLRGPTDTQYF. CDR3 DNA: TGTGCCAGGGACCTCAGGGGCCCCACAGATACGCAGTATTTT.

This chain uses TRBV6-5 with TRBJ2-2; tentative D call: TRBD1 (5 bases). V lost 6 bases, J lost 4 bases, and 12 bases lay in between. The CDR3 loop spans 14 amino acids. In germline, CDR1 is MNHEY, CDR2 SVGAGI. The DNA of the CDR3 is TGTGCCAGCAGAAGGACAACGGGCACCGGGGAGCTGTTTTTT. This encodes CASRRTTGTGELFF.

J is TRBJ2-7 and V is TRBV7-2; possibly TRBD1 for D (6 bases). The length of the CDR3 is 15 residues. V dropped 5 bases and J dropped 0 bases, with 14 bases sitting between them. Germline loops: CDR1 SGHTA, CDR2 FQGNSA. The CDR3 loop is CASSPTGSSSYEQYF. The CDR3 nucleotides read TGTGCCAGCAGCCCTACAGGGAGCAGCTCCTACGAGCAGTACTTC. Based on the CDR3 plus reference TRBV7-2 and TRBJ2-7, the full variable domain is GAGVSQSPSNKVTEKGKDVELRCDPISGHTALYWYRQSLGQGLEFLIYFQGNSAPDKSGLPSDRFSAERTGGSVSTLTIQRTQQEDSAVYLCASSPTGSSSYEQYFGPGTRLTVT.

The CDR3 loop is CASSVEGQGYTEAFF. In DNA form, the CDR3 reads TGTGCCAGCAGCGTAGAGGGACAGGGGTACACTGAAGCTTTCTTT. This chain uses TRBV9 with TRBJ1-1; 10 nucleotides align to TRBD1. The CDR3 extends over 15 amino acids. Trimming cost V 0 bases and J 3 bases; bases outside gene matches: 2. The V gene's germline CDR1 is SGDLS and CDR2 YYNGEE.

The chain joins TRBV28 to TRBJ2-6; weak D call: TRBD1 (6 bases). Germline CDR1 reads MDHEN; CDR2 reads SYDVKM. The V and J ends lost 5 bases and 1 base respectively, with 9 bases between them. There are 15 residues in the CDR3. The CDR3: CASSDTGSGANVLTF. The CDR3 DNA sequence: TGTGCCAGCAGTGACACAGGGTCTGGGGCCAACGTCCTGACTTTC.

The chain joins TRBV5-8 to TRBJ2-7; TRBD1 matches at 10 bases. The J segment lost 5 bases and the V segment lost 1 base, leaving 6 bases of the junction unmatched. This CDR3 has 15 residues. Germline CDR1 reads SGHTS; CDR2 reads YDEGEE. CDR3 in amino acids: CASSLFGQGVDEQYF. In DNA form, the CDR3 reads TGTGCCAGCAGCTTGTTCGGACAGGGGGTGGACGAGCAGTACTTC.

The chain uses TRBV20-1 and TRBJ1-1; D unresolved. The germline V and J ends were trimmed by 1 base and 11 bases, with 8 bases remaining between them. CDR3 length equals 10 residues. CDR1 is DFQATT, CDR2 SNEGSKA, per germline (reference sequence). CDR3 residues: CSARGEFAFF. The CDR3 bases are TGCAGTGCTAGAGGAGAGTTCGCTTTCTTT.

V is TRBV4-1 and J is TRBJ1-4, with D hard to call. The germline V gene has CDR1 MGHRA and CDR2 YSYEKL. The CDR3 extends over 15 amino acids. Deletions cut 0 bases from V and 0 bases from J, with 5 bases between. CDR3 region: CASSQEHATNEKLFF. As DNA, the CDR3 is TGCGCCAGCAGCCAAGAACATGCAACTAATGAAAAACTGTTTTTT.

Here the CDR3 reads CASEVGANVLTF. The CDR3, as DNA: TGTGCCAGCGAGGTTGGGGCCAACGTCCTGACTTTC. The gene calls are TRBV28 and TRBJ2-6; no firm D call. The V gene lost 8 bases and the J gene lost 3 bases, with 5 bases spanning the gap. The CDR3 has 12 residues. CDR1 is MDHEN and CDR2 is SYDVKM in the germline V gene.

J is TRBJ1-1 and V is TRBV4-3; 10 bases line up with TRBD1. Germline V gene data show CDR1 as LGHNA and CDR2 as YSLEER. The V and J ends lost 0 bases and 9 bases, in that order; junction bases with no gene match: 7. This CDR3 region has 15 residues. The CDR3 region is CASSQDLGTGAKAFF. The DNA for the CDR3 is TGCGCCAGCAGCCAAGATCTGGGGACAGGGGCAAAAGCTTTCTTT.

This sequence joins TRBV15 and TRBJ2-7; possibly TRBD1 for D (5 bases). CDR1 and CDR2 from the germline V gene are LNHNV and YYDKDF (reference sequence). The CDR3 is 15 amino acids. Trimming cost V 4 bases and J 5 bases, with 18 bases left between them. DNA of the CDR3: TGTGCCACCAGCAAACAGGCCCTGGGTGAGAACGAGCAGTACTTC. Translation gives CATSKQALGENEQYF.

CDR3 in amino acids: CASSQDPRGLDTEAFF. CDR3 in DNA: TGCGCCAGCAGCCAAGATCCAAGGGGGCTAGACACTGAAGCTTTCTTT. The J gene is TRBJ1-1, the V gene TRBV4-3, with 7 nucleotides matching TRBD1. CDR3 size: 16 residues. Germline CDR1 and CDR2: LGHNA and YSLEER. V trimming: 0 bases; J trimming: 3 bases; junction bases outside the gene matches: 7.

This sequence joins TRBV4-2 and TRBJ2-3; D unclear. This CDR3 is 14 amino acids long. V lost 1 base and J lost 4, with 9 bases in between. CDR1 is LGHNA and CDR2 is YNFKEQ in the germline V gene. For the CDR3, the DNA is TGTGCCAGCAGCCAAGCGGTAGAGGCAGATACGCAGTATTTT. It encodes CASSQAVEADTQYF.

The V gene is TRBV5-1, the J gene TRBJ1-2; 8 bases are shared with TRBD1. Germline-derived CDR1 and CDR2 are SGHRS and YFSETQ. The CDR3 is 15 residues long. The V gene end was trimmed by 0 bases and the J gene end by 5 bases; junction bases not matched to a gene: 6. The CDR3 protein is CASSLGQGLVYGYTF. The CDR3 DNA follows: TGCGCCAGCAGCTTGGGACAGGGGCTTGTGTATGGCTACACCTTC.

The chain uses TRBV7-2 and TRBJ1-1, with a tentative D call TRBD1 (5 bases). Looked up from germline, CDR1 is SGHTA and CDR2 is FQGNSA. V lost 2 bases to trimming and J lost 5 bases, with 18 bases between them. The CDR3 spans 16 residues. Here the CDR3 DNA reads TGTGCCAGCAGCTTAATCCGCAGGGAATCGCCTACTGAAGCTTTCTTT. It yields the protein CASSLIRRESPTEAFF.

The gene calls are TRBV28 and TRBJ2-7; D unclear. The V end was cut by 9 bases, the J end by 4 bases, with 10 bases between. This CDR3 contains 11 residues. Per the germline V gene, CDR1 is MDHEN and CDR2 is SYDVKM. The CDR3 DNA sequence: TGTGCCAGTCTCGCCGCGTACGAGCAGTACTTC. It yields the protein CASLAAYEQYF.

The CDR3 DNA reads TGTGCCTGGAGCCCTTGGGCGGGGAACACTGAAGCTTTCTTT. As protein: CAWSPWAGNTEAFF. V is TRBV30 and J is TRBJ1-1; D unresolved. This CDR3 comprises 14 residues. The V end was cut by 3 bases, the J end by 1 base, with 12 bases between. Germline V CDR1 and CDR2: GTSNPN, SVGIG (reference sequence).